A selection of T cell receptor beta chains follows, all from one sample in a study of CXCR3-negative and CXCR3-positive naive CD8 T cells. TCRdb re-called the 5' RACE reads, yielding one record per CDR3 amino acid sequence without DNA. This sample's table reports about 120,000 distinct CDR3 sequences. Sequenced input: naive CXCR3+ CD8+ T cells from blood. All receptors derive from a human donor in good health. Some clones in this sample may be carry-over from other donors' samples. CDR3s include the opening cysteine and the closing phenylalanine or tryptophan.

TRBV9	TRBJ2-1	CASSPYRGSYNEQFF
TRBV11-2	TRBJ2-1	CASSVGFEQFF
TRBV6-6	TRBJ2-7	CASSGVGVFEQYF
TRBV27	TRBJ2-1	CASSLYVPAAGNEQFF
TRBV11-2	TRBJ2-1	CASSLISTSGLGVEQFF
TRBV27	TRBJ2-3	CAGGQNPDTQYF
TRBV5-1	TRBJ2-3	CASSLDPRGTDTQYF
TRBV7-3	TRBJ2-1	CASSFGLAGYNEQFF
TRBV7-9	TRBJ2-7	CASSLAGEDEQYF
TRBV7-6	TRBJ2-3	CASSLPSGLEAGTSTDTQYF
TRBV12-3/TRBV12-4	TRBJ1-2	CASSEDRVGGYTF
TRBV2	TRBJ2-3	CASSSDTSGGTQYF
TRBV12-3/TRBV12-4	TRBJ2-7	CASSLAPGPRVYEQYF
TRBV7-8	TRBJ2-1	CASSLNGGVSSYNEQFF
TRBV19	TRBJ1-5	CASSPAEFYSNQPQHF
TRBV13	TRBJ2-1	CASSLSSTLAYNEQFF
TRBV13	TRBJ2-5	CASGTGLEETQYF
TRBV7-9	TRBJ2-7	CASSLVWQGDYEQYF
TRBV21-1	TRBJ1-1	CASSKMGIVSSGPNTEAFF
TRBV20-1	TRBJ2-7	CSAFGTAHSYEQYF
TRBV21-1	TRBJ2-1	CASSCRSGGNFNEQFF
TRBV28	TRBJ2-2	CASSFTGRGGELFF
TRBV19	TRBJ1-1	CASKQGPMNTEAFF
TRBV7-9	TRBJ2-3	CASSSSLPSRDTQYF
TRBV5-5	TRBJ2-7	CASSFGISYEQYF
TRBV27	TRBJ2-7	CASSQGGPYEQYF
TRBV4-1	TRBJ1-1	CASSQENRMHTEAFF
TRBV7-3	TRBJ2-1	CASSLMTSGYNEQFF
TRBV29-1	TRBJ1-1	CSAFGGMNTEAFF
TRBV11-1	TRBJ2-1	CASSLRGANEQFF
TRBV7-6	TRBJ2-5	CASSLTGGLETQYF
TRBV29-1	TRBJ1-2	CSVDGGQDYGYTF
TRBV29-1	TRBJ1-2	CSVARGQGAYGYTF
TRBV2	TRBJ2-3	CASSDPRDYSADTQYF
TRBV4-1	TRBJ1-1	CASSQEDRATEAFF
TRBV28	TRBJ2-7	CASTPGPSDRDQYEQYF
TRBV7-6	TRBJ1-6	CASSAGRSYPSLHF
TRBV3-1	TRBJ1-5	CASSQGAQPQHF
TRBV4-1	TRBJ2-2	CASSQEQPPGELFF
TRBV7-3	TRBJ1-1	CASSQPGGEAFF
TRBV4-1	TRBJ2-2	CASSQVVGAAGELFF
TRBV28	TRBJ2-5	CASGDRGPQETQYF
TRBV9	TRBJ2-7	CASSVGTGPPYNEQYF
TRBV4-1	TRBJ2-1	CASSQETRRYEQFF
TRBV28	TRBJ2-7	CASAGGPYEQYF
TRBV27	TRBJ2-1	CASRSLGSGGSEFF
TRBV20-1	TRBJ1-1	CSARQGTEAFF
TRBV5-5	TRBJ2-7	CASSPGQGIYEQYF
TRBV28	TRBJ2-7	CASSFSLYEQYF
TRBV7-9	TRBJ2-5	CASSQYGIQETQYF
TRBV6-6	TRBJ2-3	CASSGGLTDTQYF